This entry lists 28 T cell receptor beta chains sequenced from one sample in a study of CD8 T cells in ankylosing spondylitis. TCRdb re-analysed the 5' RACE reads in MiXCR, keeping a single row per CDR3 protein. The sample lists fewer than 250,000 distinct CDR3 sequences, about 11% occurring once. Sequencing was done on a sample of blood, either unsorted or a sorted T cell fraction (not recorded which). The receptors come from a male donor with ankylosing spondylitis or in good health (not recorded which).

On this clonotype itself: Just one base apart from a much larger clone, this may be a read error. V usage is TRBV12-3 or TRBV12-4 and J usage is TRBJ1-4; tentatively, D is TRBD1 (5 bases). CDR3 size: 15 residues. CDR3 residues: CASSSRVATNKKLFF. CDR3 nucleotide sequence: TGTGCCAGCAGTTCCAGGGTCGCAACTAATAAAAAACTGTTTTTT.

Concerning this clonotype itself: A much more abundant neighbour one base away suggests this may be a read error. CDR3 DNA sequence: TGTGCCAGCAGTTTATCCGACAGCAATCAGCCCCAGCATTTT. Protein: CASSLSDSNQPQHF. This chain connects TRBV12-3 or TRBV12-4 to TRBJ1-5; no definite D call. This CDR3 contains 14 residues. V lost 2 bases and J 1 base, leaving 6 bases between the germline ends.

The table lists this clonotype with many counts. The gene calls are TRBV9 and TRBJ2-1, with D tentatively TRBD1 or TRBD2 (5 bases each). The germline V gene has CDR1 SGDLS and CDR2 YYNGEE. V was shortened by 4 bases and J by 7 bases, with 12 bases between the two germline ends. CDR3 length equals 13 residues. The CDR3 sequence: CASSFGTVNEQFF. The CDR3 nucleotides are TGTGCCAGCAGCTTTGGGACCGTTAATGAGCAGTTCTTC.

This clonotype showed up just once. The V gene is TRBV3-1, the J gene TRBJ2-3, with D uncertain. The CDR3 is 12 amino acids. Per germline, CDR1 LGHDT and CDR2 YNNKEL (reference sequence). The CDR3, as DNA: TGTGTCAGTAGCCTCATCGGGGATACGCAGTATTTT. This sequence encodes CVSSLIGDTQYF.

This clonotype was picked up a small number of times. The V and J genes are TRBV15 and TRBJ2-1; D might be TRBD2 (6 bases). The CDR3 runs 15 residues. Per germline, CDR1 LNHNV and CDR2 YYDKDF (reference sequence). Trimming stripped 3 bases from V and 4 bases from J, with 13 bases between. CDR3 sequence (DNA): TGTGCCACCAGCAGCGGGGCGCGGGGATACAATGAGCAGTTCTTC. It encodes CATSSGARGYNEQFF.

This chain links TRBV28 with TRBJ2-3; maybe TRBD2 (5 bases). CDR1 is MDHEN, CDR2 SYDVKM, per germline. V dropped 3 bases and J dropped 10 bases, with 8 bases sitting between them. This CDR3 has 11 residues. CDR3 sequence: CASSFGSAQYF. The CDR3 bases are TGTGCCAGCAGTTTCGGTAGCGCGCAGTATTTT.

With respect to this clonotype: A read error may account for a junction end that differs from germline. The V call is TRBV25-1, the J call TRBJ2-7, with TRBD2 matching 15 bases. Germline values: CDR1 MGHDK, CDR2 SYGVNS. The length of the CDR3 is 15 residues. In nucleotides, the CDR3 is TGTGCCAGCAGTGAAGGGACTAGCGGGGGGCGGATATTATCCTTC. Amino acid sequence: CASSEGTSGGRILSF.

Concerning this clonotype itself: A read error may produce the germline difference seen at one junction end. V usage is TRBV3-1 and J usage is TRBJ1-3; TRBD1 is a possible D gene (6 bases). Germline-derived CDR1 and CDR2 are LGHDT and YNNKEL (reference sequence). CDR3 length equals 16 residues. The CDR3 nucleotides read TGTGCCGGCAGCCTAATAGGGGGGTCCTCTGGAAACACCATATATTTT. Translated: CAGSLIGGSSGNTIYF.

This clonotype occurred many times. The chain couples TRBV25-1 to TRBJ1-5; D gene uncertain. V was shortened by 6 bases and J by 2 bases, with 8 bases between the two germline ends. The CDR3 sequence is 13 residues long. CDR1 and CDR2 (germline): MGHDK, SYGVNS. The CDR3 region has the DNA TGTGCCAGCAGGGGCTCCGGCAATCAGCCCCAGCATTTT. This gives the protein CASRGSGNQPQHF.

This clonotype was observed many times. The V gene is TRBV12-3 or TRBV12-4, the J gene TRBJ2-7; 7 bases line up with TRBD1. CDR3 length equals 15 residues. Trimming cost V 5 bases and J 6 bases; bases outside gene matches: 13. CDR3: CASSPMVGQVGEQYF. The CDR3, as DNA: TGTGCCAGCAGTCCCATGGTCGGACAGGTCGGCGAGCAGTACTTC.

This clonotype was seen ten or more times. This chain's CDR3 is CASSLAVAWGAGELFF. Here the CDR3 DNA reads TGCGCCAGCAGCTTGGCCGTCGCTTGGGGAGCCGGGGAGCTGTTTTTT. This chain joins TRBV5-1 and TRBJ2-2; D is possibly TRBD2 (5 bases). In germline, CDR1 is SGHRS, CDR2 YFSETQ. This CDR3 region has 16 residues. Trimming pared 0 bases from V and 6 bases from J, leaving 15 bases between.

This chain connects TRBV10-1 to TRBJ2-7; D gene unclear. This CDR3 comprises 13 residues. Looked up from germline, CDR1 is WNHNN and CDR2 is SYGVQD (reference sequence). V dropped 0 bases and J dropped 6 bases, with 9 bases sitting between them. The CDR3 sequence is CASSESMQVEQYF. In DNA, the CDR3 is TGCGCCAGCAGTGAGTCGATGCAGGTCGAGCAGTACTTC.

This clonotype was detected ten times or more. The chain carries TRBV5-1 and TRBJ2-2, with D possibly matching TRBD2 (6 bases). The CDR3 is 15 amino acids. Between the trimmed V and J ends, which lost 1 base and 4 bases, there was a span of 11 bases. Germline CDR1 and CDR2: SGHRS and YFSETQ. The DNA for the CDR3 is TGCGCCAGCAGCTTGCGGGAGTCCTCCACCGGGGAGCTGTTTTTT. Protein sequence: CASSLRESSTGELFF.

The chain recombines TRBV6-1 with TRBJ2-3; 8 bases are a match to TRBD2. Germline trimming cut 6 bases from V and 2 bases from J; bases unmatched to any gene: 10. The CDR3 has 16 amino acids. Germline V CDR1 and CDR2: MNHNS, SASEGT. CDR3 region: CASSFGAGGYTDTQYF. The CDR3 coding sequence is TGTGCCAGCAGCTTCGGGGCGGGGGGCTACACAGATACGCAGTATTTT.

This clonotype was counted at least ten times. V and J are TRBV20-1 and TRBJ2-1, with 8 nucleotides matching TRBD2. CDR1 DFQATT and CDR2 SNEGSKA come from the germline V gene (reference sequence). J lost 7 bases, V lost 0 bases, and 2 bases had no gene match. This CDR3 has 13 amino acids. As DNA, the CDR3 is TGCAGTGCTAGAGATGGCGGGGGGAATGAGCAGTTCTTC. Translated, it gives CSARDGGGNEQFF.

This clonotype was detected many times. This rearrangement joins TRBV9 to TRBJ2-3; D might be TRBD1 (5 bases). The germline V and J ends were trimmed by 0 bases and 2 bases, with 10 bases remaining between them. Germline V gives CDR1 SGDLS, CDR2 YYNGEE. This CDR3 has 15 residues. The chain's CDR3 is CASSVGLGVTDTQYF. The CDR3 nucleotides are TGTGCCAGCAGCGTAGGGTTAGGGGTCACAGATACGCAGTATTTT. Supplemented by reference TRBV9 and TRBJ2-3, the full variable domain reads DSGVTQTPKHLITATGQRVTLRCSPRSGDLSVYWYQQSLDQGLQFLIQYYNGEERAKGNILERFSAQQFPDLHSELNLSSLELGDSALYFCASSVGLGVTDTQYFGPGTRLTVL.

The table lists this clonotype with a few counts. This may be a read error, as it is one base from a much larger clone. CDR3 region: CSAFSDPNTEAFF. DNA for the CDR3: TGCAGTGCTTTCAGCGATCCGAACACTGAAGCTTTCTTT. The gene calls are TRBV20-1 and TRBJ1-1; D ambiguous. With 5 bases removed from V and 1 base from J, the gap between germline ends came to 11 bases. Germline CDR1 reads DFQATT; CDR2 reads SNEGSKA (reference sequence). This CDR3 is 13 amino acids long.

This clonotype showed up just a few times. The chain couples TRBV5-5 to TRBJ1-1; D not certain. Trimming stripped 3 bases from V and 8 bases from J, with 11 bases between. CDR1 is SGHKS, CDR2 YYEKEE, per germline (reference sequence). The CDR3 length is 12 residues. In nucleotides, the CDR3 is TGTGCCAGCAGCTCCTGGGCGGGGGAAGCTTTCTTT. Translating gives CASSSWAGEAFF.

This clonotype was seen repeatedly, ten times or more. The CDR3 DNA is TGTGCCAGCAGTTTAGGGGGACTAGCGGGAGACGAGCAGTACTTC. Encoded protein: CASSLGGLAGDEQYF. The V and J genes are TRBV12-3 or TRBV12-4 and TRBJ2-7; 14 bases align to TRBD2. V shed 1 base, J shed 5 bases, and the junction held 1 base outside the gene matches. This CDR3 is 15 amino acids long.

This clonotype showed up just a few times. This rearrangement joins TRBV30 to TRBJ2-6; D remains ambiguous. This CDR3 spans 13 amino acids. Germline CDR1 and CDR2: GTSNPN and SVGIG (reference sequence). The CDR3 sequence is CALISSGANVLTF. In DNA, the CDR3 is TGTGCTCTCATAAGCTCTGGGGCCAACGTCCTGACTTTC.

There are a few counts of this clonotype. The CDR3 bases are TGTGCCAGCAGCGATGCGACAGGGGGGGTGGGAGCTTTCTTT. Protein sequence: CASSDATGGVGAFF. This chain connects TRBV13 to TRBJ1-1; the match to TRBD1 covers 9 bases. The CDR3 extends over 14 amino acids. From germline, CDR1 is PRHDT and CDR2 FYEKMQ (reference sequence). J gave up 10 bases and V 5 bases, and 11 bases lay outside the gene matches.

This clonotype was seen ten or more times. J is TRBJ2-5 and V is TRBV21-1; TRBD2, the D gene given by the table, was not confirmed from the DNA. TRBV21-1 counts as a pseudogene. This CDR3 contains 15 residues. CDR3 nucleotides: TGTGCCAGCAGCAGAAAAGACGCTAGTCGAGAGACCCAGTACTTC. This gives the protein CASSRKDASRETQYF.

At least ten counts were recorded for this clonotype. CDR3 in amino acids: CASSTRADGRTMNTEAFF. The CDR3 DNA follows: TGCGCCAGCAGCACACGCGCGGACGGGAGGACGATGAACACTGAAGCTTTCTTT. The V and J genes are TRBV5-1 and TRBJ1-1, with no clear D. Per the germline V gene, CDR1 is SGHRS and CDR2 is YFSETQ. The V gene lost 4 bases and the J gene lost 0 bases, with 22 bases spanning the gap. CDR3 length equals 18 residues. Supplemented by reference TRBV5-1 and TRBJ1-1, the full variable domain reads KAGVTQTPRYLIKTRGQQVTLSCSPISGHRSVSWYQQTPGQGLQFLFEYFSETQRNKGNFPGRFSGRQFSNSRSEMNVSTLELGDSALYLCASSTRADGRTMNTEAFFGQGTRLTVV.

This clonotype was recorded many times. The V call is TRBV3-1, the J call TRBJ2-5, with D perhaps matching TRBD1 or TRBD2 (5 bases each). The CDR3 extends over 19 amino acids. Trimming took 3 bases from V and 3 from J, leaving 26 bases between them. Per the germline V gene, CDR1 is LGHDT and CDR2 is YNNKEL (reference sequence). The DNA for the CDR3 is TGTGCCAGCAGCCACCTGAGATCGGGCAACAAGGGACGAAAAGAGACCCAGTACTTC. Translation: CASSHLRSGNKGRKETQYF.

This clonotype was recorded at least ten times. The V gene is TRBV4-1, the J gene TRBJ2-1; 9 bases map to TRBD2. The germline CDR1 and CDR2 sequences are MGHRA and YSYEKL. J was trimmed by 7 bases and V by 4 bases; bases with no gene match: 5. The CDR3 sequence is 14 residues long. The DNA of the CDR3 is TGCGCCAGCAGCCCTTGGCGGGAGGGGAATGAGCAGTTCTTC. Its translation is CASSPWREGNEQFF.

The V call is TRBV20-1, the J call TRBJ2-1; no clear D. CDR3 length equals 14 residues. The V gene's germline CDR1 is DFQATT and CDR2 SNEGSKA (reference sequence). The V end lost 3 bases, the J end lost 7 bases, and 16 bases lay between the germline ends. The CDR3 DNA reads as TGCAGTGCTAGCATCACTACCTACATAAATGAGCAGTTCTTC. Protein sequence: CSASITTYINEQFF.

This clonotype has a count of ten or more. The J gene is TRBJ1-1, the V gene TRBV20-1, with a possible D match to TRBD1 (6 bases). The CDR3 has 15 residues. In germline, CDR1 is DFQATT, CDR2 SNEGSKA (reference sequence). Trimming removed 0 bases at V and 10 bases at J, with 21 bases between. The CDR3 region is CSARDYRDTLGGAFF. For the CDR3, the DNA is TGCAGTGCTAGAGATTACCGGGACACCCTGGGGGGAGCTTTCTTT.

This clonotype showed up many times. This sequence joins TRBV7-2 and TRBJ2-1, with 13 positions matching TRBD2. The CDR3 is made up of 15 amino acids. Germline loops: CDR1 SGHTA, CDR2 FQGNSA. V lost 5 bases and J lost 8; bases outside the gene matches: 6. The chain's CDR3 is CASSPFGLAGDEQFF. The CDR3 DNA reads as TGTGCCAGCAGCCCATTCGGACTAGCGGGAGATGAGCAGTTCTTC.